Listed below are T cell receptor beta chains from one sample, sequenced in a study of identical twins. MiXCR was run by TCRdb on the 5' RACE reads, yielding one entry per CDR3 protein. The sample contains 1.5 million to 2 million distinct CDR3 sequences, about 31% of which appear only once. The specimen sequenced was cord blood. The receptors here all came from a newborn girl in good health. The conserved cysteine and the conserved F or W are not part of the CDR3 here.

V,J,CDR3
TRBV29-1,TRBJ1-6,SVGDSPNSPLH
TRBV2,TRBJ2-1,ASSPFRGSAYNEQF
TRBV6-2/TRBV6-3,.,ASGQAYIQY
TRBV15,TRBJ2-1,ATSRDLASTEQF
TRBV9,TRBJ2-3,ASSVGVGADTQY
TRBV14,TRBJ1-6,ASSQARINSPLH
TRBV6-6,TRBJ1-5,ASIRDLSGQPQH
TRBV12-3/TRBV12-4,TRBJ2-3,ASRSTSGVADTQY
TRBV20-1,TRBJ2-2,SASFRDANTGELF
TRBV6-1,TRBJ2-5,ASWGLNNEQY
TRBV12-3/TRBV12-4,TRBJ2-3,ASSFYLGSTDTLY
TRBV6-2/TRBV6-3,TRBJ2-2,ASSYGRPNTGELF
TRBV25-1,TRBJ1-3,ASSDLLGTGGDGNTIY
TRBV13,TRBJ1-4,ASSLARGEKLF
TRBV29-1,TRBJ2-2,SVEDQGNTGELF
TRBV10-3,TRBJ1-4,ATAFATNEKLF
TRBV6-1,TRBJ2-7,ASRTGGRGSINEQY
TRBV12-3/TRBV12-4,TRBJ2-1,ASSFLREEGF
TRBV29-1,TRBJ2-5,SVGRGPQETQY
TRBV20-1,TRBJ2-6,SARDVKIPLSGANVLT
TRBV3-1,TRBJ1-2,ASSPTGGGNYGYT
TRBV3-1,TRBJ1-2,ASSQNSHYGYT
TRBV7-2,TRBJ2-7,ASSLDFYGYEQY
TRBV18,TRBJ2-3,ASSPLSGGTDTQY
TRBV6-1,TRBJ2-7,ASSAGTSGRVPSYEQY
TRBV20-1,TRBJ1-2,SASDLPHGYT
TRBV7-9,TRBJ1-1,ASSLVQGRHTEAF
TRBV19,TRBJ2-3,ASRASGRTDTQY
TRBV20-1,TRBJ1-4,SAGPTGTGREKLF
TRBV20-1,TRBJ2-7,SAIPRGPSSYNEQY
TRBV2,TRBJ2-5,ARGDQETQY
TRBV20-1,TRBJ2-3,SASGLAGSVAQY
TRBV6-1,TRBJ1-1,ASTLSRDVTAF
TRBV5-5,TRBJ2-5,ASSLDRVPQETQY
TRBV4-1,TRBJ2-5,ASSQVGTTQETQY
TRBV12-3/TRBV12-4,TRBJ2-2,ASSRDLPGELF
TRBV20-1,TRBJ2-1,SAPPIREYNEQF
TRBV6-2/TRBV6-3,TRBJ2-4,ASRYGGTGDYGQY
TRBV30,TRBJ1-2,AWTGYNYGYT
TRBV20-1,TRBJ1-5,SARGDRGTYQPQH
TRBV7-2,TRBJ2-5,ASSLGLVGGGKTQY
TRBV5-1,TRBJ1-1,ASSLGARAMNTEAF
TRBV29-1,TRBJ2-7,SVVARASYEQY
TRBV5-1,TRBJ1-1,ASSLVDRAFNTEAF
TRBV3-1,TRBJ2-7,ASSQDPSYNEQY
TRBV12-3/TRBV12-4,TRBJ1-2,ASSADRGLFGYT
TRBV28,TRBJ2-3,ASSFRGLTLTDTQY
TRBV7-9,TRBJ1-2,ASSLAGDSIYT
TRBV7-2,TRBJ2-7,ASSLAGTSGRTEQY
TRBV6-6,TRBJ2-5,ASSYPGGESEQY
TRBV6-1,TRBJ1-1,ASKGGDVGGRAF
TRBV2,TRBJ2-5,ASRGEQETQY
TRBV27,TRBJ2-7,ASSLSSRPDEQY
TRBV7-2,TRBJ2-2,ASSLAHTGITGELF
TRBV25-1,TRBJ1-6,ASSEYENSPLH
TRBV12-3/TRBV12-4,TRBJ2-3,ASRGTGGTDTQY